Listed here are 25 T cell receptor beta chains from one sample, sequenced in a study of beta chain features in type 1 diabetes. Study-wide results and caveats: TCRB CDR3s were moderately but significantly shorter in Type 1 diabetes patients in all four CD4+ subsets.

No antigen has been identified for these receptors. Expressed TCRB transcripts got sequenced, as all isolated RNA was reverse transcribed. Here immunoSEQ multiplex PCR was the method, and the copy in TCRdb shows in-frame clones only, minus some. Of around 250,000 clones in the sample, approximately 15% were seen once. Sequences were obtained from naive CD4+ T cells from blood. These receptors were taken from a man younger than 40 with type 1 diabetes.

The chain couples TRBV4-2 to TRBJ2-3; the match to TRBD2 covers 9 bases. Unmatched junction bases numbered 12, after V lost 2 bases and J lost 3 bases. Germline-derived CDR1 and CDR2 are LGHNA and YNFKEQ. CDR3 size: 18 residues. The CDR3 protein is CASSQSPIAGVLTDTQYF. The CDR3 DNA is TGTGCCAGCAGCCAATCCCCCATAGCGGGGGTACTGACAGATACGCAGTATTTT.

The chain links TRBV5-1 to TRBJ2-1; possibly TRBD2 for D (6 bases). Germline V lookup: CDR1 SGHRS, CDR2 YFSETQ. With 3 bases removed from V and 0 bases from J, the gap between germline ends came to 10 bases. CDR3 length: 15 amino acids. The CDR3 loop is CASSSGTLSYNEQFF. The CDR3 DNA reads as TGCGCCAGCAGCTCCGGGACTCTCTCCTACAATGAGCAGTTCTTC.

The chain has TRBV29-1 and TRBJ1-5; 7 bases fit TRBD1. CDR3 length: 14 residues. The germline V gene has CDR1 SQVTM and CDR2 ANQGSEA. With 5 bases clipped from V and 7 bases from J, the junction kept 11 bases outside the gene matches. DNA for the CDR3: TGCAGCGTTACGGACAGGCCTGGGGAGCAGCCCCAGCATTTT. It specifies CSVTDRPGEQPQHF.

The chain recombines TRBV6-5 with TRBJ2-1; TRBD1 is a possible D gene (6 bases). This CDR3 is built from 14 residues. Germline CDR1 reads MNHEY; CDR2 reads SVGAGI. V dropped 0 bases and J dropped 5 bases, with 8 bases sitting between them. CDR3 coding DNA: TGTGCCAGCAGTTACTCACAGGGCAACAATGAGCAGTTCTTC. It encodes CASSYSQGNNEQFF.

This clone was counted between two and nine times. V usage is TRBV30 and J usage is TRBJ2-7; the D is unclear. Germline V CDR1 and CDR2: GTSNPN, SVGIG (reference sequence). V was pared by 5 bases and J by 0 bases, with 5 bases between. The CDR3 sequence is 11 residues long. The DNA for the CDR3 is TGTGCCTGGCTAGACTCCTACGAGCAGTACTTC. Its protein is CAWLDSYEQYF.

This clone was seen a few times. The V and J genes are TRBV11-2 and TRBJ2-1; 12 bases match TRBD2. Germline V gene sequence: CDR1 SGHAT, CDR2 FQNNGV. The CDR3 runs 17 residues. V trimming: 4 bases; J trimming: 2 bases; junction bases outside the gene matches: 6. The CDR3 sequence is CASSSSGTSGPYNEQFF. CDR3 nucleotide sequence: TGTGCCAGCAGCTCGTCCGGGACTAGCGGGCCCTACAATGAGCAGTTCTTC.

V usage is TRBV5-1 and J usage is TRBJ2-1; D unresolved. Germline CDR1 SGHRS, CDR2 YFSETQ. V gave up 0 bases and J gave up 4 bases, with 8 bases separating them. The CDR3 is 14 amino acids. In DNA form, the CDR3 reads TGCGCCAGCAGCTTGGGGCCAGGATACAATGAGCAGTTCTTC. This encodes CASSLGPGYNEQFF.

V usage is TRBV5-1 and J usage is TRBJ2-1; D possibly corresponds to TRBD2 (6 bases). Germline loops: CDR1 SGHRS, CDR2 YFSETQ. V lost 3 bases, J lost 6 bases, and 16 bases lay in between. The CDR3 is made up of 15 amino acids. Written as DNA, the CDR3 is TGCGCCAGCAGCTCCGGGACTCTAGGTAGCAATGAGCAGTTCTTC. Amino acids: CASSSGTLGSNEQFF.

The chain carries TRBV6-6 and TRBJ1-2; a weak D match, TRBD1 (5 bases). V dropped 11 bases and J dropped 5 bases, with 18 bases sitting between them. The CDR3 totals 13 residues. The germline V gene encodes CDR1 MNHNY and CDR2 SVGAGI (reference sequence). DNA of the CDR3: TGTGCCTCCGACAAGGGGCCGGAGTATGGCTACACCTTC. It translates to CASDKGPEYGYTF.

The table lists this clone with a few counts. One junction end does not reproduce the germline sequence, and a read error may be involved. The rearrangement uses TRBV7-7 and TRBJ2-3, with D maybe TRBD2 (5 bases). Germline CDR1 SSHAT, CDR2 FNYEAQ (reference sequence). The CDR3 contains 15 residues. CDR3 in DNA: TGTGCTAGCAGCCCCAGCGGTTTGCGCACAGATACGCAGTATTTT. Amino acids: CASSPSGLRTDTQYF.

V is TRBV5-1 and J is TRBJ2-1; TRBD1 might be the D (5 bases). The V gene's germline CDR1 is SGHRS and CDR2 YFSETQ. This CDR3 contains 14 residues. The V and J ends lost 0 bases and 8 bases respectively, with 12 bases between them. CDR3: CASSLGQGGDEQFF. The CDR3 nucleotides are TGCGCCAGCAGCTTGGGGCAGGGTGGGGATGAGCAGTTCTTC.

V is TRBV7-2 and J is TRBJ2-3; D is ambiguous. The length of the CDR3 is 12 residues. CDR1 is SGHTA, CDR2 FQGNSA, per germline. V gave up 5 bases and J gave up 0 bases, with 3 bases separating them. The CDR3 is CASSLSTDTQYF. The CDR3 DNA reads TGTGCCAGCAGCCTTAGCACAGATACGCAGTATTTT.

This clone was picked up a small number of times. V usage is TRBV19 and J usage is TRBJ1-4; 7 bases align to TRBD1. CDR3 length: 14 amino acids. Germline-derived CDR1 and CDR2 are LNHDA and SQIVND (reference sequence). V shed 4 bases and J 8 bases; nucleotides not matched to a gene: 7. The CDR3 DNA follows: TGTGCCAGTAGTACCGGACAGGAGCGGGAAAAACTGTTTTTT. Protein: CASSTGQEREKLFF.

V and J are TRBV5-1 and TRBJ2-3, with D possibly TRBD1 on 6 matching bases. Germline CDR1 reads SGHRS; CDR2 reads YFSETQ. The CDR3 runs to 15 residues. V gave up 4 bases and J gave up 0 bases, with 12 bases separating them. The CDR3 bases are TGCGCCAGCAGCCCCGACAGGCCTAGCACAGATACGCAGTATTTT. Its translation: CASSPDRPSTDTQYF.

This clone was counted between two and nine times. The chain recombines TRBV27 with TRBJ1-1, with 10 bases fitting TRBD1. The CDR3 is 14 residues long. Germline V gives CDR1 MNHEY, CDR2 SMNVEV (reference sequence). The J segment lost 0 bases and the V segment lost 8 bases, leaving 3 bases of the junction unmatched. CDR3 amino acids: CASGQGVLNTEAFF. As DNA, the CDR3 is TGTGCCAGCGGACAGGGGGTCTTGAACACTGAAGCTTTCTTT.

This clone was counted between two and nine times. CDR3 sequence (DNA): TGCGCCAGCAGTCGGACAGGGCTTGCAACTAATGAAAAACTGTTTTTT. Translated: CASSRTGLATNEKLFF. The rearrangement uses TRBV4-1 and TRBJ1-4; 8 nucleotides agree with TRBD1. V shed 6 bases, J shed 0 bases, and the junction held 6 bases outside the gene matches. The germline V gene has CDR1 MGHRA and CDR2 YSYEKL. The CDR3 totals 16 residues.

This clone was seen a few times. The gene calls are TRBV2 and TRBJ2-7; no clear D gene. Germline V lookup: CDR1 SNHLY, CDR2 FYNNEI. V gave up 3 bases and J gave up 9 bases, with 15 bases separating them. This CDR3 has 13 residues. The CDR3 here is CASSDSRSVGQYF. In DNA, the CDR3 is TGTGCCAGCAGTGATTCCCGCAGCGTTGGGCAGTACTTC.

A few counts support this clone. The CDR3 nucleotides read TGTGCCAGCAGTTTGAACAGGGGGCGGGGTGAAGCTTTCTTT. Residues: CASSLNRGRGEAFF. This sequence joins TRBV27 and TRBJ1-1; 9 bases match TRBD1. The CDR3 consists of 14 residues. CDR1 and CDR2 from the germline V gene are MNHEY and SMNVEV (reference sequence). Trimming took 3 bases from V and 7 from J; bases not matched to a gene: 6.

This clone has a handful of counts. The chain carries TRBV19 and TRBJ2-1; 7 bases agree with TRBD2. After removal of 5 bases from V and 2 bases from J, the junction contained 12 bases not matched to a gene. Germline V gene sequence: CDR1 LNHDA, CDR2 SQIVND (reference sequence). The CDR3 runs 17 residues. The CDR3 nucleotides read TGTGCCAGTAGTCCTCTGGGGGGGTCGGGCACCTACAATGAGCAGTTCTTC. This sequence encodes CASSPLGGSGTYNEQFF.

This clone came up a few times. This chain joins TRBV5-1 and TRBJ2-2; 10 bases are a match to TRBD2. The CDR3 length is 17 residues. Germline V gene data show CDR1 as SGHRS and CDR2 as YFSETQ. After removal of 0 bases from V and 0 bases from J, the junction contained 2 bases not matched to a gene. This chain's CDR3 is CASSLAGTSANTGELFF. Here the CDR3 DNA reads TGCGCCAGCAGCTTGGCCGGGACTAGCGCGAACACCGGGGAGCTGTTTTTT.

The chain carries TRBV7-2 and TRBJ2-3, with 11 bases that match TRBD1. The V and J ends lost 0 bases and 5 bases, in that order; junction bases with no gene match: 1. CDR1 is SGHTA and CDR2 is FQGNSA in the germline V gene. The CDR3 extends over 15 amino acids. The CDR3 protein is CASSLAGQGVDTQYF. The CDR3 DNA reads as TGTGCCAGCAGCTTAGCGGGACAGGGGGTAGATACGCAGTATTTT.

The chain is built from TRBV9 and TRBJ1-1; D might be TRBD1 (6 bases). The CDR3 spans 15 residues. V was clipped by 4 bases and J by 2 bases, with 15 bases between them. Germline CDR1 SGDLS, CDR2 YYNGEE. CDR3 amino acids: CASSPGGTLNTEAFF. The CDR3 region has the DNA TGTGCCAGCAGCCCAGGTGGGACACTTAACACTGAAGCTTTCTTT. Looking up the rest from reference TRBV9 and TRBJ1-1 gives the full variable domain: DSGVTQTPKHLITATGQRVTLRCSPRSGDLSVYWYQQSLDQGLQFLIQYYNGEERAKGNILERFSAQQFPDLHSELNLSSLELGDSALYFCASSPGGTLNTEAFFGQGTRLTVV.

The chain links TRBV6-5 to TRBJ1-5, with a tentative D call TRBD1 (6 bases). The germline CDR1 and CDR2 sequences are MNHEY and SVGAGI. With 0 bases removed from V and 9 bases from J, the gap between germline ends came to 15 bases. The CDR3 consists of 15 residues. DNA of the CDR3: TGTGCCAGCAGTTACTCGGGGCAGGGGCCAGGGCCCCAGCATTTT. Its translation: CASSYSGQGPGPQHF.

This clone has just a few counts. The chain uses TRBV6-1 and TRBJ2-5; 7 nucleotides match TRBD1. Germline CDR1 is MNHNS and CDR2 is SASEGT. The CDR3 is 14 residues long. V lost 7 bases, J lost 7 bases, and 12 bases stayed unmatched. This chain's CDR3 is CASTKQGHGVTQYF. The CDR3 nucleotides read TGTGCCAGCACCAAACAGGGGCATGGCGTGACCCAGTACTTC.

The chain carries TRBV15 and TRBJ2-7; a possible D gene is TRBD1 (6 bases). Trimming left V 0 bases short and J 5 bases short, with 17 bases between. CDR3 length equals 16 residues. Germline lookup yields CDR1 LNHNV and CDR2 YYDKDF (reference sequence). As DNA, the CDR3 is TGTGCCACCAGCAGAGATACGATAGGGGGTCGGGACGAGCAGTACTTC. This encodes CATSRDTIGGRDEQYF.